This entry lists 9 T cell receptor beta chains sequenced from one sample in a study of cytomegalovirus exposure and HLA in healthy donors. PCR used 60 Vbeta primers and 13 Jbeta primers. The repertoire was sequenced with immunoSEQ multiplex PCR; TCRdb's copy has only in-frame clones and lacks some. Of around 190,000 clones in the sample, around 79% were seen once. Material: PBMCs. Every receptor here comes from a woman between 18 and 29 years old in good health and CMV-seronegative.

In the case of this clone: The identical CDR3 is also encoded by other nucleotide sequences in the sample. V is TRBV28 and J is TRBJ2-5; possibly TRBD1 for D (6 bases). Trimming stripped 3 bases from V and 2 bases from J, with 7 bases between. This CDR3 region has 13 residues. The germline gives CDR1 MDHEN, CDR2 SYDVKM. In nucleotides, the CDR3 is TGTGCCAGCAGTTTGGGGGCTCAAGAGACCCAGTACTTC. It codes for CASSLGAQETQYF.

J is TRBJ2-6 and V is TRBV4-3, with D maybe TRBD1 (7 bases). Germline values: CDR1 LGHNA, CDR2 YSLEER. V was cut by 4 bases and J by 4 bases, with 17 bases left in between. The CDR3 loop spans 17 amino acids. The CDR3 region is CASSPHEEGAGANVLTF. The CDR3 DNA sequence: TGCGCCAGCAGCCCCCACGAGGAGGGGGCAGGGGCCAACGTCCTGACTTTC.

This chain links TRBV25-1 with TRBJ2-7, with TRBD2 identical over 7 bases. The V segment lost 1 base and the J segment 7 bases; nucleotides outside the gene matches: 4. Germline CDR1 and CDR2: MGHDK and SYGVNS. The CDR3 is 13 amino acids. The CDR3, as DNA: TGTGCCAGCAGTGAATTCGGGCGGGGGGAGCAGTACTTC. Protein: CASSEFGRGEQYF.

This clone has a single count. The chain recombines TRBV5-4 with TRBJ1-1; 7 nucleotides match TRBD1. The V and J ends lost 2 bases and 4 bases, in that order; junction bases with no gene match: 5. CDR3 length equals 14 residues. Germline CDR1 reads SGHNT; CDR2 reads YYREEE (reference sequence). The CDR3 loop is CASSLEGASTEAFF. In DNA, the CDR3 is TGTGCCAGCAGCTTAGAGGGGGCGAGCACTGAAGCTTTCTTT.

The rearrangement joins TRBV5-6 to TRBJ1-6; D is unresolved. The CDR3 is 13 amino acids. Germline CDR1 is SGHDT and CDR2 is YYEEEE. Trimming removed 0 bases from V and 11 bases from J, with 9 bases in between. The CDR3 protein is CASSLDPYTPLHF. In DNA form, the CDR3 reads TGTGCCAGCAGCTTGGATCCCTATACACCCCTCCACTTT.

V gene TRBV27 combines with J gene TRBJ2-5, with D maybe TRBD1 (5 bases). CDR3 length: 12 amino acids. Trimming removed 3 bases at V and 5 bases at J, with 7 bases between. Germline-derived CDR1 and CDR2 are MNHEY and SMNVEV (reference sequence). CDR3 nucleotides: TGTGCCAGCAGTTTTTGGGGCGAGACCCAGTACTTC. Its protein product is CASSFWGETQYF.

The rearrangement joins TRBV19 to TRBJ1-2; TRBD1 is a possible D gene (5 bases). This CDR3 is built from 12 residues. The V gene's germline CDR1 is LNHDA and CDR2 SQIVND (reference sequence). The V end lost 3 bases, the J end lost 7 bases, and 9 bases lay between the germline ends. CDR3 residues: CASSIAGPGYTF. As DNA, the CDR3 is TGTGCCAGTAGTATCGCAGGGCCTGGCTACACCTTC.

This clone was observed a handful of times. CDR3 nucleotide sequence: TGTGCCAGCAGCTTCCCCGGGACTGCGGGCAATGAGCAGTTCTTC. Its translation is CASSFPGTAGNEQFF. This chain joins TRBV11-3 and TRBJ2-1; maybe TRBD2 (6 bases). CDR1 is SGHNT, CDR2 YENEEA, per germline. CDR3 length equals 15 residues. Trimming pared 3 bases from V and 6 bases from J, leaving 15 bases between.

A single count supports this clone. V gene TRBV4-2 combines with J gene TRBJ2-3; TRBD1 agrees at 11 bases. The ends lost 0 bases at V and 5 bases at J; junction bases unmatched: 7. CDR1 is LGHNA, CDR2 YNFKEQ, per germline. The CDR3 contains 17 residues. CDR3 amino acids: CASSQDRWTGGRDTQYF. In DNA, the CDR3 is TGTGCCAGCAGCCAAGATCGTTGGACAGGGGGCCGAGATACGCAGTATTTT.